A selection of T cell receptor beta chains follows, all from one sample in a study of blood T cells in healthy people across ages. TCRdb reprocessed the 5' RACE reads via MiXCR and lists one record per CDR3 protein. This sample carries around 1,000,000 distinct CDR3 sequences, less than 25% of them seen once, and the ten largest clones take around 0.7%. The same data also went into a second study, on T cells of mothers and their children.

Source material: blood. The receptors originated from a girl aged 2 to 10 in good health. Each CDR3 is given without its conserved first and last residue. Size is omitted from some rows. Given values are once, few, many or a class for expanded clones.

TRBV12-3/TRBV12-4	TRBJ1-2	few	ASSPEPTGVYGYT
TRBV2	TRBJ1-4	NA	ASRPPDAEKLF
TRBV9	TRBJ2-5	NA	ASSALSGGRETQY
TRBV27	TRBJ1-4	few	ASRSLGGQEKLF
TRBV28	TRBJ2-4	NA	ASSLESREGRNIQY
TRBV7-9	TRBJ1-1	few	ASSWGQTLNVEAF
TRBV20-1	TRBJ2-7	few	SARGREVYEQY
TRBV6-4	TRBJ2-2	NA	ASRGTGVTGELF
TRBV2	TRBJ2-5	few	ASSWIAGETQY
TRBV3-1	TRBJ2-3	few	ASSHTRGRGDTQY
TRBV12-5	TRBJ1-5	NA	ASDLDYSNQPQH
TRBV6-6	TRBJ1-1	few	ASSYAYSDTEAF
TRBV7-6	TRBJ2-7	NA	ASSLEGSGSEQY
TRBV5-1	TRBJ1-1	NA	ASSSQEGTEAF
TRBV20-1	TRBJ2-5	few	SASIGGSGAFQETQY
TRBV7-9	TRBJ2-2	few	ASSTTIGLAISTGELF
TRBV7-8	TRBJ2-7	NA	ASSIHRGPREQY
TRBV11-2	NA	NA	ASSGRAFEQF
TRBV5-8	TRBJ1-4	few	ASSPWVPGNEKLF
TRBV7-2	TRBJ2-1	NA	ASMASGAHNEQF
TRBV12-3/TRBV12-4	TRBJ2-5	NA	ASSPTSSLGSQY
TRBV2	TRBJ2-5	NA	ASSDPAGGVETQY
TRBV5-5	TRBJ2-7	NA	ASSGWGGGPIEQY
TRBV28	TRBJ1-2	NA	ASSFDQGNYYGYT
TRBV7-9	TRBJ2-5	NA	ASSLVGGLRETQY
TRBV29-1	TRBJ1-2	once	SVWGTIPGGYT
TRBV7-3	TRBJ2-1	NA	ASSSGLAGGGQF
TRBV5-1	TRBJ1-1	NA	ASSLVAQVGNTEAF
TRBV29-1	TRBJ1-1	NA	SVDRTGVNTEAF
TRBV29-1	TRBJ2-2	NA	SVASGGRNTGELF
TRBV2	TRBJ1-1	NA	ASSETGDTEAF
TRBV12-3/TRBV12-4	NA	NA	ASSFEGLSGTQY
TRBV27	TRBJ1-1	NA	ASSRRPTNTEAF
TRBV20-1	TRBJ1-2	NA	SAIRERGYGYT
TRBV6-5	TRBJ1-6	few	ASTQTGNSPLH
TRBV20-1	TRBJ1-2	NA	SARVDGYGYT
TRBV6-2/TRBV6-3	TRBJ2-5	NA	ASSQVEAETQY
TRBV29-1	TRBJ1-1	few	SVVRQAQPEAF
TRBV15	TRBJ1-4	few	ATSGKPLWATNEKLF
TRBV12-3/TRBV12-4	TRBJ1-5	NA	ASSFGTGDQPQH
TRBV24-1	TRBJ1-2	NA	ATSDFRQRYGYT
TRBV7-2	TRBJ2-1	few	ASSYGLARDEQF
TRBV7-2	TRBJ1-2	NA	ASSLGQSAYGYT
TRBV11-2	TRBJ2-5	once	ASSSDSGPPETQY
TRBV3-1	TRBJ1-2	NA	ASSQDRTARRVRGGYT
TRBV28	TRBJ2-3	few	ASSQYPVTSTDTQY
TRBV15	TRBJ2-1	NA	ATSRDLGQYPYNEQF
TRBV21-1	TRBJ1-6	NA	ASSKGTDNSPLH
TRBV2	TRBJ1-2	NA	ASSEGRDRSYGYT
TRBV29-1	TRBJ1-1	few	SIPGAANTEAF
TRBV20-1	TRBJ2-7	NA	SAIAVSYEQY
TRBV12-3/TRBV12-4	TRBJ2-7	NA	ASSFSHNYEQY
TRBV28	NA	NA	ASSIVSYEQY
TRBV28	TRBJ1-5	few	ATRGQNQPQH
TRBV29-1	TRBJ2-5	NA	SVVPPGTSEQETQY
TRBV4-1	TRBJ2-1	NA	ASSTLATSYNEQF
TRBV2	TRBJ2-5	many	ASSQGQSQETQY
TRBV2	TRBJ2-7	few	ASSDGYNYEQY
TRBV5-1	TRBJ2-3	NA	ASSAGQGTTSTDTQY
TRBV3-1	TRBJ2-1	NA	ASSLQGLAGLNNEQF